This is a list of T cell receptor beta chains from one sample in a study of blood T cell repertoires in COVID-19. TCRdb keeps only in-frame clones here, not all; method: immunoSEQ multiplex PCR. The table includes about 150,000 clones, about 89% detected once. The sequenced sample consisted of peripheral blood. Receptors originate from a man aged 55 to 70 with active or convalescent COVID-19. CDR3s include the opening cysteine and the closing phenylalanine or tryptophan. Fields, in order: J gene, clone size, D gene, V gene, CDR3 protein, CDR3 DNA. The D gene is left open where the match is weak. For some rows the clone size is stated as once, few or many, or as a class when expanded; others skip it.

j_call: TRBJ1-5
clone_size: NA
d_call: NA
v_call: TRBV29-1
cdr3_aa: CSVVEYSNQPQHF
cdr3_nt: TGCAGCGTGGTGGAGTATAGCAATCAGCCCCAGCATTTT

j_call: TRBJ2-3
clone_size: NA
d_call: TRBD2
v_call: TRBV28
cdr3_aa: CASSSIAGEGTDTQYF
cdr3_nt: TGTGCCAGCAGTTCTATAGCGGGAGAGGGCACAGATACGCAGTATTTT

j_call: TRBJ1-6
clone_size: NA
d_call: TRBD1
v_call: TRBV18
cdr3_aa: CASSQGTEFSPLHF
cdr3_nt: TGTGCCAGCTCCCAAGGGACAGAATTTTCACCCCTCCACTTT

j_call: TRBJ2-3
clone_size: NA
d_call: NA
v_call: TRBV2
cdr3_aa: CASSPSAYHPEDTQYF
cdr3_nt: TGTGCCAGCAGCCCTAGCGCCTACCACCCTGAAGATACGCAGTATTTT

j_call: TRBJ1-5
clone_size: NA
d_call: NA
v_call: TRBV24-1
cdr3_aa: CATSDWDTRRDAQHF
cdr3_nt: TGTGCCACCAGTGACTGGGACACTCGACGGGATGCCCAGCATTTT

j_call: TRBJ2-2
clone_size: NA
d_call: TRBD2
v_call: TRBV6-6
cdr3_aa: CASSYRGDGAGELFF
cdr3_nt: TGTGCCAGCAGTTACCGGGGGGACGGGGCCGGGGAGCTGTTTTTT

j_call: TRBJ2-7
clone_size: few
d_call: TRBD1
v_call: TRBV18
cdr3_aa: CASSLGGHEQYF
cdr3_nt: TGTGCCAGCTCACTAGGGGGCCACGAGCAGTACTTC

j_call: TRBJ1-5
clone_size: NA
d_call: NA
v_call: TRBV4-1
cdr3_aa: CASSQGGGLQPQHF
cdr3_nt: TGCGCCAGCAGCCAAGGAGGAGGGCTTCAGCCCCAGCATTTT

j_call: TRBJ1-3
clone_size: NA
d_call: NA
v_call: TRBV7-2
cdr3_aa: CASSLARGWANTIYF
cdr3_nt: TGTGCCAGCAGCTTAGCGCGGGGTTGGGCGAACACCATATATTTT

j_call: TRBJ2-2
clone_size: NA
d_call: NA
v_call: TRBV6-5
cdr3_aa: CASSSTGYRTGELFF
cdr3_nt: TGTGCCAGCAGTTCTACAGGGTATCGGACCGGGGAGCTGTTTTTT

j_call: TRBJ2-5
clone_size: NA
d_call: TRBD1
v_call: TRBV5-1
cdr3_aa: CASSEGQGAETQYF
cdr3_nt: TGCGCCAGCAGCGAGGGACAGGGGGCAGAGACCCAGTACTTC

j_call: TRBJ2-7
clone_size: NA
d_call: TRBD2
v_call: TRBV5-6
cdr3_aa: CASSSRGTSTGEQYF
cdr3_nt: TGTGCCAGCAGCTCCCGGGGGACTAGCACTGGCGAGCAGTACTTC

j_call: TRBJ2-5
clone_size: once
d_call: TRBD2
v_call: TRBV7-9
cdr3_aa: CASSSFGKREVKETQYF
cdr3_nt: TGTGCCAGCAGCTCCTTTGGCAAGCGGGAGGTCAAAGAGACCCAGTACTTC

j_call: TRBJ2-6
clone_size: NA
d_call: NA
v_call: TRBV30
cdr3_aa: CAWSVYGGPSGANVLTF
cdr3_nt: TGTGCCTGGAGTGTATATGGAGGACCCTCTGGGGCCAACGTCCTGACTTTC

j_call: TRBJ1-2
clone_size: NA
d_call: NA
v_call: TRBV18
cdr3_aa: CASSPPGYGYTF
cdr3_nt: TGTGCCAGCTCACCCCCGGGGTATGGCTACACCTTC

j_call: TRBJ1-1
clone_size: NA
d_call: NA
v_call: TRBV30
cdr3_aa: CAWSVLGHSADEAFF
cdr3_nt: TGTGCCTGGAGTGTATTGGGACACTCAGCGGATGAAGCTTTCTTT

j_call: TRBJ2-2
clone_size: few
d_call: NA
v_call: TRBV7-6
cdr3_aa: CASSPWVAPNTGELFF
cdr3_nt: TGTGCCAGCAGCCCGTGGGTAGCCCCTAACACCGGGGAGCTGTTTTTT

j_call: TRBJ2-3
clone_size: few
d_call: NA
v_call: TRBV4-3
cdr3_aa: CASSQVAGHGDTQYF
cdr3_nt: TGCGCCAGCAGCCAAGTGGCAGGGCACGGGGATACGCAGTATTTT

j_call: TRBJ2-2
clone_size: NA
d_call: TRBD2
v_call: TRBV7-2
cdr3_aa: CASSPGTNLNTGELFF
cdr3_nt: TGTGCCAGCAGCCCCGGGACTAACCTAAACACCGGGGAGCTGTTTTTT

j_call: TRBJ1-1
clone_size: NA
d_call: NA
v_call: TRBV24-1
cdr3_aa: CATPDRTMNTEAFF
cdr3_nt: TGTGCCACCCCCGACAGGACCATGAACACTGAAGCTTTCTTT